This T cell receptor beta chain was profiled in a study of T cells after yellow fever vaccination. This CDR3 region has 14 residues. Germline V gene sequence: CDR1 MNHEY, CDR2 SVGAGI. V shed 0 bases and J shed 8 bases, with 13 bases lying between them. Generation of TCR cDNA used 5'RACE template switching (which added a universal primer site and UMIs). TCRdb processed the 5' RACE reads anew with MiXCR; each CDR3 protein has one entry. The sample carries some 400,000 distinct CDR3 sequences, around 20% recorded once. This TCR came from a man between 18 and 29 years old who received the YFV17D yellow fever vaccine. The sequences come from PBMCs, collected before the yellow fever booster vaccination. The gene calls are TRBV6-5 and TRBJ1-2, with unresolved D. The DNA for the CDR3 is TGTGCCAGCAGTTACTCGCGAGGCTATGACGGCTACACCTTC. Translating gives CASSYSRGYDGYTF.